The rows below give T cell receptor beta chains drawn from one sample of a study of T-cell reconstitution after alpha-beta-depleted transplantation in children. A single record per CDR3 protein comes from TCRdb applying MiXCR to the PCR reads. The table shows 500,000 to 650,000 distinct CDR3 sequences, with about an eighth occurring only once. The sequenced sample was PBMCs, mostly from graft donor cells, obtained 180 days after TCRalphabeta/CD19-depleted stem cell transplant. The receptors derive from a female patient aged 2 to 10 who had a stem cell transplant for aplastic anemia, so the T cells may come from the graft donor. The CDR3 runs from the conserved cysteine through the conserved F or W. A D gene is named only where the DNA matches it firmly. Clone sizes are given selectively: once, few, many, or a class where the clone is expanded.

abundance	v_gene	d_gene	j_gene	CDR3nt	CDR3aa
.	TRBV4-2	TRBD2	TRBJ2-1	TGTGCCAGCAGCTACAGGTTGGGACTAGCTTACAATGAGCAGTTCTTC	CASSYRLGLAYNEQFF
.	TRBV7-8	.	TRBJ2-1	TGTGCCAGCGGACCCACGGGACTTCACAATGAGCAGTTCTTC	CASGPTGLHNEQFF
many	TRBV7-9	.	TRBJ1-2	TGTGCCAGCAGCCACTTCCCATTGACAGCCGATTATGGCTACACCTTC	CASSHFPLTADYGYTF
.	TRBV12-3/TRBV12-4	.	TRBJ2-4	TGTGCCAGCAGTTTTACAGGGGGGGCCAAAAACAGTCAGTACTTC	CASSFTGGAKNSQYF
many	TRBV7-2	.	TRBJ1-6	TGTGCCAGCAGCCGACAGCGGAGCTCCTATAATTCACCCCTCCACTTT	CASSRQRSSYNSPLHF
few	TRBV6-2/TRBV6-3	.	TRBJ2-2	TGTGCCAGCAGCCAACAGGGCCCTACGAACACCGGGGAGCTGTTTTTT	CASSQQGPTNTGELFF
few	TRBV5-1	TRBD1	TRBJ2-7	TGCGCCAGTGGGGACAGGGACGAGCAGTACTTC	CASGDRDEQYF
few	TRBV14	.	TRBJ1-2	TGTGCCAGCAGCCAGCCCCTTAACTATGGCTACACCTTC	CASSQPLNYGYTF
few	TRBV9	.	TRBJ2-7	TGTGCCAGCAGCGCCCGGGGCGGGGACGAGCAGTACTTC	CASSARGGDEQYF
.	TRBV24-1	TRBD2	TRBJ2-5	TGTGCCACCAGTGAGGAGCGGGAGGCCGGGGAGACCCAGTACTTC	CATSEEREAGETQYF
.	TRBV29-1	.	TRBJ2-2	TGCAGCGCGAACAGGGTTTCCGGGGAGCTGTTTTTT	CSANRVSGELFF
many	TRBV20-1	TRBD2	TRBJ2-1	TGCAGTGCTAGAGGGACTAGCGGGAGATCGGAGTTCTTC	CSARGTSGRSEFF
.	TRBV25-1	TRBD1	TRBJ2-1	TGTGCCAGCAGTGAATATAAAGGAATCCCCTCCGGGACAGGGCTGTTCTTC	CASSEYKGIPSGTGLFF
few	TRBV7-2	.	TRBJ2-7	TGTGCCAGCAGCTTAGAATACCAGGCCTCCTACGAGCAGTACTTC	CASSLEYQASYEQYF
many	TRBV15	.	TRBJ2-2	TGTGCCACCAGCAGAGATCGACTTCTCCCCGGGGAGCTGTTTTTT	CATSRDRLLPGELFF
few	TRBV5-1	.	TRBJ2-2	TGCGCCAGCAGCGTGAGGGGATTAGCGCGAATCACCGGGGAGCTGTTTTTT	CASSVRGLARITGELFF
.	TRBV7-8	.	TRBJ1-6	TGTGCCAGCAGCTTAGGTGTAATAGTGAATTCACCCCTCCACTTT	CASSLGVIVNSPLHF
many	TRBV28	TRBD2	TRBJ2-2	TGTGCCAGCAGTCGACGGGCGACTAGCGGGGATAACACCGGGGAGCTGTTTTTT	CASSRRATSGDNTGELFF
.	TRBV21-1	.	TRBJ1-5	TGTGCCAGCAGCAAAGGAACGGGAAAAAGGTTGGTTAGCAATCAGCCCCAGCATTTT	CASSKGTGKRLVSNQPQHF
.	TRBV4-3	.	TRBJ1-4	TGCGCCAGCAGCCAAGATTCGGTAACTGCCCATGAAAAACTGTCTTTT	CASSQDSVTAHEKLSF
many	TRBV18	TRBD1	TRBJ2-2	TGTGCCAGCTCACCTTCCGGGACAGGGGACACCGGGGAGCTGTTTTTT	CASSPSGTGDTGELFF
.	TRBV11-2	TRBD2	TRBJ2-3	TGTGCCAGCAGCTTTGGGACTAGCGGAAGCAGCGTGCAGTATTTT	CASSFGTSGSSVQYF
.	TRBV29-1	.	TRBJ1-2	TGCAGCGTTGACCCTCGTGGTGTGTCCTATGGCTACACCTTC	CSVDPRGVSYGYTF
few	TRBV5-1	.	TRBJ1-4	TGCGCCAGCAGTCAGCGACCGGCTAATGAAAAACTGTTTTTT	CASSQRPANEKLFF
.	TRBV4-2	TRBD2	TRBJ2-1	TGTGCCAGCAGCCAAGATTATGGACTAGCGGGAGAGGGCTACAATGAGCAGTTCTTC	CASSQDYGLAGEGYNEQFF
few	TRBV5-1	TRBD1	TRBJ2-1	TGCGCCAGCAGCTTCGCGTGGGGACAGGGGATGGGTGAGCAGTTCTTC	CASSFAWGQGMGEQFF
many	TRBV27	TRBD1	TRBJ2-5	TGTGCCAGCAGGACGGGACAGCGCAAAGAGACCCAGTACTTC	CASRTGQRKETQYF
.	TRBV20-1	.	TRBJ1-1	TGCAGTGCTGCACAGTCGGCTGAAGCTTTCTTT	CSAAQSAEAFF
few	TRBV6-1	.	TRBJ2-3	TGTGCCAGCTCGAGGGGGGGGCTCTCAGATACGCAGTATTTT	CASSRGGLSDTQYF
few	TRBV6-2/TRBV6-3	TRBD1	TRBJ1-5	TGTGCCAGCAGTTACAGGGGACAGGACCTCAATCAGCCCCAGCATTTT	CASSYRGQDLNQPQHF
few	TRBV7-9	.	TRBJ2-1	TGTGCCAGCAGCCCATCAACGGGCGAGCAGTTCTTC	CASSPSTGEQFF
few	TRBV12-3/TRBV12-4	TRBD1	TRBJ1-1	TGTGCCAGCAGTTTTACCCAGGGGGCCGGAGCTGAAGCTTTCTTT	CASSFTQGAGAEAFF
.	TRBV9	.	TRBJ2-7	TGTGCCAGCAGCGCGGCGGTCCCTACTGTAGGCGACGAGCAGTACTTC	CASSAAVPTVGDEQYF
few	TRBV12-3/TRBV12-4	.	TRBJ2-1	TGTGCCAGCAGCCTGAGGAGGGCAAGAAACAATGAGCAGTTCTTC	CASSLRRARNNEQFF
few	TRBV5-1	.	TRBJ1-2	TGCGCCAGCAGCCTCGGGGAAGGGTCCTATGGCTACACCTTC	CASSLGEGSYGYTF
few	TRBV4-3	.	TRBJ2-2	TGCGCCAGCAGCCAAGGTGCGGGAATGGTTGGCGGGGAGCTGTTTTTT	CASSQGAGMVGGELFF
.	TRBV7-2	TRBD2	TRBJ2-1	TGTGCCAGCAGCTCGGCGGGAGCAGGGTACAATGAGCAGTTCTTC	CASSSAGAGYNEQFF
.	TRBV29-1	.	TRBJ1-5	TGCAGCGTTGTATCCGGATATAGCAATCAGCCCCAGCATTTT	CSVVSGYSNQPQHF